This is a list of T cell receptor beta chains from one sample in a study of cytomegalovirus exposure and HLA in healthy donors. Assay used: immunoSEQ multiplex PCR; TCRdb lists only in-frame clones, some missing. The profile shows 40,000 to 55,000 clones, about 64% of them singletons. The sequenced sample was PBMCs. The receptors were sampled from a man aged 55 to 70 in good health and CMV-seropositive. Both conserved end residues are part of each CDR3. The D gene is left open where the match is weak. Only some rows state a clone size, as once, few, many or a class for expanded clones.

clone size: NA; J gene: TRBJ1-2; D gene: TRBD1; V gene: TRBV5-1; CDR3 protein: CASTQGATSDGYTF; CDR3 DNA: TGCGCCAGCACGCAGGGGGCGACCTCCGATGGCTACACCTTC
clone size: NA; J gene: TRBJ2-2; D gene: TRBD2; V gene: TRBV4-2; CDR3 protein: CASSQDIAGGYTGELFF; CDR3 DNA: TGTGCCAGCAGCCAAGATATAGCGGGAGGGTACACCGGGGAGCTGTTTTTT
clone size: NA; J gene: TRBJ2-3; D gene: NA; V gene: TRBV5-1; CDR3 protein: CASSLLGDTDTQYF; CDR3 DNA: TGCGCCAGCAGCTTATTAGGGGACACAGATACGCAGTATTTT
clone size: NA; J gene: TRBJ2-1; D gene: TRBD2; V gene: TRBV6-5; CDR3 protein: CASSYGGVAYNEQFF; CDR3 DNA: TGTGCCAGCAGTTACGGGGGGGTCGCCTACAATGAGCAGTTCTTC
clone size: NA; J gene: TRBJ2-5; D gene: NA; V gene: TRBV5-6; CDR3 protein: CASSFITQETQYF; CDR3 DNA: TGTGCCAGCAGCTTTATCACTCAAGAGACCCAGTACTTC
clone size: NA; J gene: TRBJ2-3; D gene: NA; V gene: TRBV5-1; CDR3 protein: CASSLGFSSGTDTQYF; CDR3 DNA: TGCGCCAGCAGCTTGGGATTTTCTAGCGGCACAGATACGCAGTATTTT
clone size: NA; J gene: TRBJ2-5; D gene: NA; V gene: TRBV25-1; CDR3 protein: CASSEPGREETQYF; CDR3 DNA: TGTGCCAGCAGTGAACCGGGCAGGGAAGAGACCCAGTACTTC
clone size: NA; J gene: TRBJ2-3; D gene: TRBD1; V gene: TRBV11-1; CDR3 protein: CASSLGRQGAKDTQYF; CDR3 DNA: TGTGCCAGCAGCTTAGGACGGCAGGGGGCGAAAGATACGCAGTATTTT
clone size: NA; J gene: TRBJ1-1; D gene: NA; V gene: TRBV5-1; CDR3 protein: CASSLGRGLSSAFF; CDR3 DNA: TGCGCCAGCAGCTTGGGGAGAGGCCTCTCGTCAGCTTTCTTT
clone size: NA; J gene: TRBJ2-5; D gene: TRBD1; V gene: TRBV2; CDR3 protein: CASRLRTGPPKETQYF; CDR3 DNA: TGTGCCAGCAGGCTTCGGACAGGGCCCCCTAAAGAGACCCAGTACTTC
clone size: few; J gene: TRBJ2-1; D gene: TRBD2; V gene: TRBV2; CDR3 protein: CASRYPRGTRYNEQFF; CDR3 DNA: TGTGCCAGCAGGTACCCGCGGGGGACTAGATACAATGAGCAGTTCTTC
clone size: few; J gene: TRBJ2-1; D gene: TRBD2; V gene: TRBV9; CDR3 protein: CASSVGGLAGEQFF; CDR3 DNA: TGTGCCAGCAGCGTAGGGGGACTAGCGGGGGAGCAGTTCTTC
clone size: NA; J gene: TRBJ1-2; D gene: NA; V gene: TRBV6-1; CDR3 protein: CASSEAPGTPNYGYTF; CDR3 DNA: TGTGCCAGCAGTGAAGCGCCCGGGACACCAAACTATGGCTACACCTTC
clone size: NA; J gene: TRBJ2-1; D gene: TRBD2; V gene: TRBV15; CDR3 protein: CATSGRAVGSEQFF; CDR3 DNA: TGTGCCACCAGCGGGAGGGCCGTCGGCTCTGAGCAGTTCTTC
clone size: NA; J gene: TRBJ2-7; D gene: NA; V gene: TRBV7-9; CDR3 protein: CASSLSPGGPTREQYF; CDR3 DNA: TGTGCCAGCAGCTTATCTCCAGGGGGGCCCACTAGGGAGCAGTACTTC
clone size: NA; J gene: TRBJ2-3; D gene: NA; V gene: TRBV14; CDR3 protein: CASSQSLLSVSLDTQYF; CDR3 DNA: TGTGCCAGCAGCCAAAGTCTTCTCAGCGTCTCACTCGATACGCAGTATTTT
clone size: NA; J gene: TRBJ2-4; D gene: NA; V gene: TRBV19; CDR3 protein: CASSLGGGGLAKNIQYF; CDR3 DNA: TGTGCCAGTAGTCTCGGGGGAGGGGGTTTAGCCAAAAACATTCAGTACTTC
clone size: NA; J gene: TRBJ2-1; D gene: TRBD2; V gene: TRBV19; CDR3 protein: CASRDYYNEQFF; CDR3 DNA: TGTGCCAGTCGGGACTACTACAATGAGCAGTTCTTC
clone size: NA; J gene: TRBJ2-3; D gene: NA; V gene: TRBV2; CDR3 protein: CASSASWTLSTDTQYF; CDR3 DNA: TGTGCCAGCAGTGCCTCTTGGACTCTAAGCACAGATACGCAGTATTTT
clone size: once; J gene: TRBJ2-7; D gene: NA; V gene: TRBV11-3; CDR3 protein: CASSPRKTFSYEQYF; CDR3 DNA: TGTGCCAGCAGCCCTAGGAAAACTTTCTCCTACGAGCAGTACTTC
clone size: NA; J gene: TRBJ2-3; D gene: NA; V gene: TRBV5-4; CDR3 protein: CASSLVGARNTQYF; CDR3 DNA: TGTGCCAGCAGCTTGGTGGGGGCTCGGAATACGCAGTATTTT
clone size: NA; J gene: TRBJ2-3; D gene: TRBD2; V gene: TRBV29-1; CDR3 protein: CSVETSGRSSTDTQYF; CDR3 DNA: TGCAGCGTTGAAACTAGCGGGAGGTCGAGCACAGATACGCAGTATTTT